This record concerns one TCR beta chain sequence. The antigen remains undetermined. The sample originates from a study of early T cells in non-severe SARS-CoV-2 infection. Study as a whole: The authors sequenced bulk RNA from unsorted whole blood, leaving chains unpaired.

Notes on the study in general: A preference for anti-spike CD8 responses marked VDJdb matching, which missed private and CD4 specificities.

CDR1 is SEHNR and CDR2 is FQNEAQ in the germline V gene (reference sequence). This CDR3 comprises 17 residues. The V end was cut by 5 bases, the J end by 2 bases, with 22 bases between. Individual cDNA molecules each received unique molecular identifiers attached to them. TCRdb reanalysed the 5' RACE reads using MiXCR and keeps one entry per CDR3 protein. This sample has 60,000 or so distinct CDR3 sequences; about 15% occur once, and the top ten carry about a tenth. V is TRBV7-9 and J is TRBJ2-7; D perhaps matches TRBD2 (5 bases). The material sequenced was whole blood, taken at baseline. This sequence was found in an adult who was a healthcare worker with PCR-confirmed SARS-CoV-2 infection or an uninfected control (not recorded which). In DNA form, the CDR3 reads TGTGCCAGCAGCCCCACGGCGTCGACGGGGAATCCCTACGAGCAGTACTTC. Translated, it gives CASSPTASTGNPYEQYF.